This T cell receptor beta chain originates from a study of CXCR3-negative and CXCR3-positive naive CD8 T cells. 5' RACE with UMI labels generated the TRB cDNA libraries. TCRdb re-called the 5' RACE reads; one entry per CDR3 protein, DNA not given. Its table records approximately 9,700 distinct CDR3 sequences. Study conclusions and caveats: Naive cells with CXCR3 showed TRB CDR3s that were more hydrophobic than those in CXCR3-negative naive cells. Naive subsets expressed similar surface CD5; TRB CDR3 features served to infer TCR strength. Relative to memory CD8+ cells, whose diversity was much lower, both naive subsets had comparably high diversity.

In terms of frequency, this clonotype is medium-sized (0.01 to 0.1%). Its target is not known. The CDR3 is made up of 19 amino acids. Germline values: CDR1 SGHAT, CDR2 FQNNGV. The CD45RO-CCR7+CD27+CD95- phenotype denoted naive CD8+ T cells. The chain employs TRBV11-2 and TRBJ2-1; TCRdb designates TRBD2, a call that cannot be tested without DNA. Material: naive CXCR3- CD8+ T cells from blood. Subset here: CD45RO-CCR7+CD27+CD95- naive CD8+ T cells lacking CXCR3 (TNR3-). This clonotype was obtained from a human donor in good health. Some clones in this sample may be carry-over from other donors' samples. The CDR3 protein is CASSSFPRGLAGIYNEQFF.